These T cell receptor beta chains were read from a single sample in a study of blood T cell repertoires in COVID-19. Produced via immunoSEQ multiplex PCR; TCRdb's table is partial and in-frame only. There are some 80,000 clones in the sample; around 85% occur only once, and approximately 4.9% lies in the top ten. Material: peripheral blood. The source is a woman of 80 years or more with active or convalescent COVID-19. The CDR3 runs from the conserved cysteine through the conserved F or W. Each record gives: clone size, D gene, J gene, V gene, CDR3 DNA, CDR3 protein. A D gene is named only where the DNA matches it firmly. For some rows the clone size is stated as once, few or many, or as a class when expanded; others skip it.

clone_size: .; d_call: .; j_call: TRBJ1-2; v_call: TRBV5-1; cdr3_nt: TGCGCCAGCAGCTTGGGGGCAGGCTATGGCTACACCTTC; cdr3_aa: CASSLGAGYGYTF
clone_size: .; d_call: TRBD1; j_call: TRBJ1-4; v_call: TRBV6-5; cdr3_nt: TGTGCCAGCAGTTACTCAGCAGGGGGCTCTGAAAAACTGTTTTTT; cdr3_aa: CASSYSAGGSEKLFF
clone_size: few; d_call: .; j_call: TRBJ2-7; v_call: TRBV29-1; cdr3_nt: TGCAGCGTTGCACAGGGAACGACTGCTAGCGAGCAGTACTTC; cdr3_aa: CSVAQGTTASEQYF
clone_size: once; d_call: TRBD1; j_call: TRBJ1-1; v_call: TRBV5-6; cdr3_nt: TGTGCCAGCAGTCTCAGGGGGACTGAAGCTTTCTTT; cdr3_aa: CASSLRGTEAFF
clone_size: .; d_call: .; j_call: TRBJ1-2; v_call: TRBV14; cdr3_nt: TGTGCCAGCAGCCCGGCCAGGGGTATAGGCTACACCTTC; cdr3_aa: CASSPARGIGYTF
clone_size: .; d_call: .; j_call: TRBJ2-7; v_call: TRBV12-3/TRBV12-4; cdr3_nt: TGTGCCAGCAGTTTAGGAGGACAGAACGAGCAGTACTTC; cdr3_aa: CASSLGGQNEQYF
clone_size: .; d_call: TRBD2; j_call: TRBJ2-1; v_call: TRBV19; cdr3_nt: TGTGCCAGTAGTCAGATCGTGGGCGGGAGGGCCGCCAATGAGCAGTTCTTC; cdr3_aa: CASSQIVGGRAANEQFF
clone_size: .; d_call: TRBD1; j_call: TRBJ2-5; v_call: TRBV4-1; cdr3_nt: TGCGCCAGCAGCCAATCCGACAGGGGGGGCCAAGAGACCCAGTACTTC; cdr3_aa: CASSQSDRGGQETQYF
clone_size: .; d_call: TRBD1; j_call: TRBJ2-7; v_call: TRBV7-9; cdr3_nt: TGTGCCAGCAGCCCTCAGGACAGGGTCTCAGGGCAGTACTTC; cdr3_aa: CASSPQDRVSGQYF
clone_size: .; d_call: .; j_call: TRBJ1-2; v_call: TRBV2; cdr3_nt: TGTGCCAGCACTCCATTCCAGGGGCTGCTTAGCTACACCTTC; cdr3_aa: CASTPFQGLLSYTF
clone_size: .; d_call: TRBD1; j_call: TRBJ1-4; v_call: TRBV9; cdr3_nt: TGTGCCAGCAGCGTAGCAGGGGGCAGTCGTAATGAAAAACTGTTTTTT; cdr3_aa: CASSVAGGSRNEKLFF
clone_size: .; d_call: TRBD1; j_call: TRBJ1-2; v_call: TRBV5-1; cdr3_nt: TGCGCCAGCAGCTTGGCCCGAGGACAGGGGGCAGATGGCTACACCTTC; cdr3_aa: CASSLARGQGADGYTF
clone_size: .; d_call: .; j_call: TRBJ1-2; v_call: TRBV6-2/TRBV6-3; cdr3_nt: TGTGCCAGCAGCCGAGGACAGATCTATGGCTACACCTTC; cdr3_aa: CASSRGQIYGYTF
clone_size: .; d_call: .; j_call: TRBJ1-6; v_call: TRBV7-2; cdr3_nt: TGTGCCAGCAGCCCTTACAGCTCACCCCTCCACTTT; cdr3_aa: CASSPYSSPLHF
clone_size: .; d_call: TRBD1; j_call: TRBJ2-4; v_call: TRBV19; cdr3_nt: TGTGCCAGTAGTGAAGGACAGGGAAGCATTCAGTACTTC; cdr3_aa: CASSEGQGSIQYF
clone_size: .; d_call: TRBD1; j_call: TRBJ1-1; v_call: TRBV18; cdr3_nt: TGTGCCAGCTCACCATCTAACGGACAGGGACGGGGTGAAGCTTTCTTT; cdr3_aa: CASSPSNGQGRGEAFF
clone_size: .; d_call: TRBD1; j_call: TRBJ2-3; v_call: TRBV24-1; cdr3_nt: TGTGCCACCCAACGACAGGGAATGGGGGATACGCAGTATTTT; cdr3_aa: CATQRQGMGDTQYF
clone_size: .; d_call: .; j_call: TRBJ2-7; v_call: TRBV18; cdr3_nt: TGTGCCAGCTCACCCGGGGGACCCTACGAGCAGTACTTC; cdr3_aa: CASSPGGPYEQYF
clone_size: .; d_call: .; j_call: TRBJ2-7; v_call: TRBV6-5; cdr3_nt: TGTGCCAGCAGTTACGGGGGGACCGAGCAGTACTTC; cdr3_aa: CASSYGGTEQYF
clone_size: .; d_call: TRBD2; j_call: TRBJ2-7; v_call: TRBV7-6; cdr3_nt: TGTGCCAGCAGCTTGGGTGGAGCGGGAGGGCCCTACGAGCAGTACTTC; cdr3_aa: CASSLGGAGGPYEQYF
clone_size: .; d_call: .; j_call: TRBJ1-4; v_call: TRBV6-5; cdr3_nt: TGTGCCAGCAGGAAAGACACGGGAGGTGAAAAACTGTTTTTT; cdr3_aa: CASRKDTGGEKLFF
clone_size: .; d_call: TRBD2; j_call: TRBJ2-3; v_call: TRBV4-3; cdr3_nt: TGCGCCAGCAGCCAAGATCTGGGGCTAGCGGGAGGAAGGACTAGCACAGATACGCAGTATTTT; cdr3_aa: CASSQDLGLAGGRTSTDTQYF
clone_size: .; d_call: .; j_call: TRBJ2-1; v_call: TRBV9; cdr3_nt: TGTGCCAGCAGTGCCCCCGGGGTGCGGTATGCGAGCTCCTACAATGAGCAGTTCTTC; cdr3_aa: CASSAPGVRYASSYNEQFF
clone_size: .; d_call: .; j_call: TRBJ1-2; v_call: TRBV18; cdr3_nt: TGTGCCAGCTCACCACCGAGGGGAGGGAACTATGGCTACACCTTC; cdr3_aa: CASSPPRGGNYGYTF
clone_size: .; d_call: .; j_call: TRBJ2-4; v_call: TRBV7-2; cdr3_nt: TGTGCCAGCAGCTTAGTAGGCAGGTTCTTAGCCAAAAACATTCAGTACTTC; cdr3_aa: CASSLVGRFLAKNIQYF
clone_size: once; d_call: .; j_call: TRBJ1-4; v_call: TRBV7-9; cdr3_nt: TGTGCCAGCAGCCGACTGGGGGCAACTGAAAAACTGTTTTTT; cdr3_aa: CASSRLGATEKLFF
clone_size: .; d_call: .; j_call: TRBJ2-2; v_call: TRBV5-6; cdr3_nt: TGTGCCAGCAGCTTTGTTGCAGGGCATGACGGGGAGCTGTTTTTT; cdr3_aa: CASSFVAGHDGELFF
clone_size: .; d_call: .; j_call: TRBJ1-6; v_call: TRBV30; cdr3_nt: TGTGCCTGGAGTGCGGAGAGCTCCTATAATTCACCCCTCCACTTT; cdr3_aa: CAWSAESSYNSPLHF
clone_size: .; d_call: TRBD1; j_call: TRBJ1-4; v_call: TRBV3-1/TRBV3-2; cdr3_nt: TGTGCCAGCATGGACAGGGGCGGTTTAGAAAAACTGTTTTTT; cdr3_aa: CASMDRGGLEKLFF